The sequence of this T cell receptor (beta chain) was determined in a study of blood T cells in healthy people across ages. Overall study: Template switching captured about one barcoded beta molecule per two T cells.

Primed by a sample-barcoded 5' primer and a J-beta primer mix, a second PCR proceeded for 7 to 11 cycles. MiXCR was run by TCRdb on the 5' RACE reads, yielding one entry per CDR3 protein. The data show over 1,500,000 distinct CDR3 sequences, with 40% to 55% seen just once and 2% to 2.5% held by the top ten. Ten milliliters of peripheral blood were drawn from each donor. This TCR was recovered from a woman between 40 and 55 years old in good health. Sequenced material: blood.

CDR3 region: CASSLGLGTKYNEQYF. For the CDR3, the DNA is TGTGCCAGCAGCTTGGGGCTTGGGACTAAGTACAATGAGCAGTACTTC. This chain uses TRBV13 with TRBJ2-7; 7 bases map to TRBD2. The germline V gene has CDR1 PRHDT and CDR2 FYEKMQ (reference sequence). With V trimmed by 3 bases and J by 7 bases, 15 bases remained unmatched. There are 16 residues in the CDR3.